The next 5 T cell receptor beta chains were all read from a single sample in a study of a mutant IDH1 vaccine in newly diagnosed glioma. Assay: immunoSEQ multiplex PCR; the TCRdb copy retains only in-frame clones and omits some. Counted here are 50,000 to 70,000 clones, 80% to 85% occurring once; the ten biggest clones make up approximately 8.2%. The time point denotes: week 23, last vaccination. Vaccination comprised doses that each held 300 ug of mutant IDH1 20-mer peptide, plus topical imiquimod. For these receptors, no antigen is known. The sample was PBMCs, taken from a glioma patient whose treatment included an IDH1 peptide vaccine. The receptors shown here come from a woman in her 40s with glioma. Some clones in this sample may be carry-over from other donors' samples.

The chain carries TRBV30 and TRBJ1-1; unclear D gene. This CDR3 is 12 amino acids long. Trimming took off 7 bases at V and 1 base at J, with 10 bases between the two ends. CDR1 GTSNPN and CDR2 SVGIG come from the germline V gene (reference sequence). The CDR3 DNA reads TGTGCCTACCTCGACAAGAACACTGAAGCTTTCTTT. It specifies CAYLDKNTEAFF.

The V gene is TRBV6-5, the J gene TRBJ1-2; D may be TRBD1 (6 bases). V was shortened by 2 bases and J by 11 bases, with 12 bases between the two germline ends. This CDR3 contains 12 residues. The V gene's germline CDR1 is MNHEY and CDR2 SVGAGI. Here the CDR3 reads CASSYGQFPYTF. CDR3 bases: TGTGCCAGCAGTTACGGACAGTTCCCTTACACCTTC.

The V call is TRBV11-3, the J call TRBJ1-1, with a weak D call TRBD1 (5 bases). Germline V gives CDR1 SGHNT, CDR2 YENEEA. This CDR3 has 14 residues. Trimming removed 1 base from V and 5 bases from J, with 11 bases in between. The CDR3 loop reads CASSLAGVGTEAFF. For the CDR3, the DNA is TGTGCCAGCAGCTTAGCGGGGGTGGGGACTGAAGCTTTCTTT. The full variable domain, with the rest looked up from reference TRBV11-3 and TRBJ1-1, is EAGVVQSPRYKIIEKKQPVAFWCNPISGHNTLYWYLQNLGQGPELLIRYENEEAVDDSQLPKDRFSAERLKGVDSTLKIQPAELGDSAVYLCASSLAGVGTEAFFGQGTRLTVV.

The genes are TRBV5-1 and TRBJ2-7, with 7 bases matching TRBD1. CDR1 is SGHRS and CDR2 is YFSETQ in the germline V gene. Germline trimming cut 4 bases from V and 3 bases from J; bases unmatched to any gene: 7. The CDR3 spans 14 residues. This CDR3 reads CASSPSGQIYEQYF. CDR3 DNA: TGCGCCAGCAGCCCGTCGGGACAGATCTACGAGCAGTACTTC. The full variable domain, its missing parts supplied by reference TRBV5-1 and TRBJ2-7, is KAGVTQTPRYLIKTRGQQVTLSCSPISGHRSVSWYQQTPGQGLQFLFEYFSETQRNKGNFPGRFSGRQFSNSRSEMNVSTLELGDSALYLCASSPSGQIYEQYFGPGTRLTVT.

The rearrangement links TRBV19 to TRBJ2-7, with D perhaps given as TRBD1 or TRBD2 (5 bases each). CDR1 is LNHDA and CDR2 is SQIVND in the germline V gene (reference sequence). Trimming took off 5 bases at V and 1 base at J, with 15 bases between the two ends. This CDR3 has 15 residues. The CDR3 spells CASSSPEAGSYEQYF. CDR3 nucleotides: TGTGCCAGTAGTTCCCCGGAGGCAGGGTCCTACGAGCAGTACTTC.